The 30 T cell receptor beta chains below come from one sample, sequenced in a study of T cells expressing NK-cell markers. For each CDR3 protein, TCRdb gives one entry from its re-call of the 5' RACE reads, without DNA. This table holds about 370,000 distinct CDR3 sequences. Sequenced sample: blood T cells: a sorted CD56 or NKG2C T cell subset, CD4+ or CD8+ T cells, or bulk PBMC T cells (not recorded which). The receptors stem from a woman aged 45-59 years in good health.

The rearrangement joins TRBV24-1 to TRBJ2-3. Germline CDR1 is KGHDR and CDR2 is SFDVKD. CDR3 length equals 15 residues. CDR3 protein: CATSDRRPDTDTQYF.

The chain joins TRBV12-3 or TRBV12-4 to TRBJ1-1; absent DNA, TCRdb's TRBD1 call cannot be checked. The CDR3 contains 14 residues. The CDR3 here is CASSPGHQNTEAFF.

V is TRBV11-2 and J is TRBJ2-2. The length of the CDR3 is 17 residues. CDR1 and CDR2 (germline): SGHAT, FQNNGV. The CDR3 sequence: CASSLSGSSTNTGELFF.

This rearrangement joins TRBV27 to TRBJ2-3; lacking DNA, the TRBD1 call made by TCRdb goes unchecked. Germline V gene lookup returns CDR1 MNHEY and CDR2 SMNVEV (reference sequence). This CDR3 is 16 amino acids long. CDR3 residues: CASSLFPQGNTDTQYF.

The chain links TRBV21-1 to TRBJ1-1; TCRdb reports TRBD1, a call that lacks DNA to check it against. TRBV21-1 is tagged as a pseudogene. The CDR3 contains 14 residues. CDR3 sequence: CASRETGANTEAFF.

The chain joins TRBV12-3 or TRBV12-4 to TRBJ1-2; absent DNA, TCRdb's TRBD1 call cannot be checked. This CDR3 is built from 15 residues. The chain's CDR3 is CASSLGQAIRRGYTF.

CDR3 in amino acids: CASSLFVASGRAAEETQYF. The chain joins TRBV5-1 to TRBJ2-5; there is no DNA to check the TCRdb D call of TRBD2. The CDR3 is 19 residues long. Germline V CDR1 and CDR2: SGHRS, YFSETQ.

The chain carries TRBV11-2 and TRBJ2-5. Germline V gene sequence: CDR1 SGHAT, CDR2 FQNNGV. The CDR3 extends over 13 amino acids. The CDR3 sequence: CASSARSWETQYF.

The chain combines TRBV7-2 with TRBJ2-5; with no DNA, the TCRdb D assignment of TRBD2 cannot be verified. Germline values: CDR1 SGHTA, CDR2 FQGNSA. This CDR3 is built from 13 residues. CDR3 loop: CASSSPSGLPQYF.

The V and J genes are TRBV20-1 and TRBJ1-6; the D call from TCRdb, TRBD1, cannot be confirmed without DNA. The CDR3 contains 16 residues. Germline V CDR1 and CDR2: DFQATT, SNEGSKA (reference sequence). The CDR3 spells CSARGTGQGIRSPLHF.

The chain employs TRBV5-1 and TRBJ1-2; TCRdb's D call of TRBD1 is untestable without DNA. Germline CDR1 reads SGHRS; CDR2 reads YFSETQ. The CDR3 runs to 14 residues. CDR3 sequence reads: CASSFRGRNYGYTF.

V gene TRBV6-1 combines with J gene TRBJ2-4; TCRdb returns TRBD2, unconfirmable since there is no DNA. The CDR3 runs 12 residues. Germline V gene lookup returns CDR1 MNHNS and CDR2 SASEGT. This CDR3 is CASSELRDIQYF.

The chain links TRBV10-2 to TRBJ2-5. Germline V gene sequence: CDR1 WSHSY, CDR2 SAAADI. This CDR3 contains 12 residues. The CDR3: CASSNSTKTQYF.

The V call is TRBV12-3 or TRBV12-4, the J call TRBJ1-2; TCRdb indicates TRBD1, and absent DNA this call remains unverified. There are 13 residues in the CDR3. This chain's CDR3 is CASSTDRGPGYTF.

The chain joins TRBV2 to TRBJ2-1; the D call from TCRdb, TRBD2, cannot be confirmed without DNA. CDR1 and CDR2 from the germline V gene are SNHLY and FYNNEI. The CDR3 covers 14 residues. This CDR3 is CASGGSPSYNEQFF.

This rearrangement joins TRBV5-5 to TRBJ1-2. Looked up from germline, CDR1 is SGHKS and CDR2 is YYEKEE (reference sequence). The CDR3 contains 14 residues. This chain's CDR3 is CASRPSQVTYGYTF.

The chain couples TRBV5-6 to TRBJ2-7; TCRdb calls TRBD1, which cannot be checked without DNA. The germline V gene has CDR1 SGHDT and CDR2 YYEEEE. The CDR3 is 15 amino acids. Here the CDR3 reads CASSLLGPNPYEQYF.

This chain links TRBV9 with TRBJ2-1; the TRBD1 assignment by TCRdb is unverifiable without DNA. Germline assignment: CDR1 SGDLS and CDR2 YYNGEE. This CDR3 comprises 15 residues. The CDR3: CASSVGGGGLNEQFF.

The J gene is TRBJ1-1, the V gene TRBV12-3 or TRBV12-4. This CDR3 has 12 amino acids. The CDR3 region is CASSRALVGAFF.

The rearrangement uses TRBV24-1 and TRBJ1-5. The CDR3 is made up of 12 amino acids. Germline assignment: CDR1 KGHDR and CDR2 SFDVKD. CDR3 sequence: CATSEATQPQHF.

The chain employs TRBV20-1 and TRBJ1-3; TCRdb returns TRBD1, unconfirmable since there is no DNA. Germline-derived CDR1 and CDR2 are DFQATT and SNEGSKA (reference sequence). CDR3 size: 14 residues. The chain's CDR3 is CSARGGSIGNTIYF.

V gene TRBV3-1 combines with J gene TRBJ2-1; TCRdb outputs TRBD2, but without DNA this stays unchecked. Germline CDR1 is LGHDT and CDR2 is YNNKEL (reference sequence). The CDR3 runs 16 residues. CDR3 loop: CASSQKHSGRGNEQFF.

The chain couples TRBV2 to TRBJ2-7; checking the TCRdb D call of TRBD2 is not possible without DNA. The CDR3 loop spans 14 amino acids. Germline V gene lookup returns CDR1 SNHLY and CDR2 FYNNEI. CDR3 residues: CASSEPGERYEQYF. Together with reference TRBV2 and TRBJ2-7, the CDR3 gives the full variable domain: EPEVTQTPSHQVTQMGQEVILRCVPISNHLYFYWYRQILGQKVEFLVSFYNNEISEKSEIFDDQFSVERPDGSNFTLKIRSTKLEDSAMYFCASSEPGERYEQYFGPGTRLTVT.

The J gene is TRBJ2-5, the V gene TRBV5-5. The CDR3 is 13 amino acids. Germline loops: CDR1 SGHKS, CDR2 YYEKEE (reference sequence). CDR3 residues: CASSLFMGETQYF.

CDR3: CASSLPQGANYGYTF. J is TRBJ1-2 and V is TRBV12-3 or TRBV12-4; the TCRdb call, TRBD1, lacks DNA for checking. The CDR3 is 15 residues long.

V is TRBV13 and J is TRBJ2-5. Per the germline V gene, CDR1 is PRHDT and CDR2 is FYEKMQ (reference sequence). The CDR3 has 13 residues. This CDR3 reads CASSLILGETQYF.

The gene calls are TRBV5-4 and TRBJ2-5; TCRdb names TRBD2, which stays unverified in the absence of DNA. The CDR3 totals 16 residues. Germline V gene data show CDR1 as SGHNT and CDR2 as YYREEE (reference sequence). The CDR3: CASSLPGASSQETQYF.

The chain is built from TRBV27 and TRBJ2-7; there is no DNA to check the TCRdb D call of TRBD2. CDR1 is MNHEY and CDR2 is SMNVEV in the germline V gene (reference sequence). The CDR3 sequence is 14 residues long. This CDR3 reads CASSLSDPAYEQYF.

The chain carries TRBV14 and TRBJ2-7; TCRdb picks TRBD1, but there is no DNA to check that call. Germline assignment: CDR1 SGHDN and CDR2 FVKESK. This CDR3 spans 18 amino acids. CDR3 protein: CASSQELMAATLVYEQYF.

The chain links TRBV6-5 to TRBJ2-3; TCRdb returns TRBD1, unconfirmable since there is no DNA. The CDR3 spans 17 residues. Germline V CDR1 and CDR2: MNHEY, SVGAGI. The CDR3 protein is CASSYSPGRIAADTQYF.